The next 12 T cell receptor beta chains were all read from a single sample in a study of control samples from healthy donors and cancer patients. Repertoires were generated with immunoSEQ multiplex PCR, while TCRdb's copy carries only in-frame clones and drops some. The sample records 150,000 to 200,000 clones, 88% being singletons. Sequencing was done on a sample of blood. The receptors here all came from a man between 18 and 35 years old in good health.

This clone was detected only a few times. The chain joins TRBV5-6 to TRBJ1-6, with 9 bases fitting TRBD1. The germline gives CDR1 SGHDT, CDR2 YYEEEE. The V and J ends lost 4 bases and 5 bases, in that order; junction bases with no gene match: 1. The CDR3 runs to 14 residues. In DNA form, the CDR3 reads TGTGCCAGCAGCCGGACAGGGGATAATTCACCCCTCCACTTT. Translation: CASSRTGDNSPLHF.

This rearrangement joins TRBV14 to TRBJ2-7; 8 bases line up with TRBD1. Trimming at V came to 4 bases and at J to 0 bases, leaving 5 bases not matched to a gene. The germline V gene encodes CDR1 SGHDN and CDR2 FVKESK. The length of the CDR3 is 15 residues. The CDR3 region is CASSPTGGASYEQYF. As DNA, the CDR3 is TGTGCCAGCAGCCCTACAGGGGGAGCCTCCTACGAGCAGTACTTC.

The chain is built from TRBV3-1 (or the pseudogene TRBV3-2) and TRBJ2-2, with D perhaps matching TRBD1 (6 bases). V dropped 0 bases and J dropped 11 bases, with 19 bases sitting between them. The CDR3 loop spans 16 amino acids. Per germline, CDR1 LGHDT and CDR2 YNNKEL (reference sequence). As DNA, the CDR3 is TGTGCCAGCAGCCAAGATATTCTCCGGGACAAGTTAGAGCTGTTTTTT. It is translated as CASSQDILRDKLELFF.

V is TRBV5-4 and J is TRBJ2-2, with TRBD2 identical over 11 bases. This CDR3 region has 16 residues. The germline CDR1 and CDR2 sequences are SGHNT and YYREEE (reference sequence). With V trimmed by 3 bases and J by 11 bases, 12 bases remained unmatched. CDR3 nucleotides: TGTGCCAGCAGCTCCCTAGCGGGGGGCCAACCAGTCGAGCTGTTTTTT. This translates into CASSSLAGGQPVELFF.

This sequence joins TRBV27 and TRBJ2-1, with 9 bases matching TRBD2. The CDR3 contains 14 residues. Germline-derived CDR1 and CDR2 are MNHEY and SMNVEV (reference sequence). V shed 5 bases, J shed 9 bases, and the junction held 8 bases outside the gene matches. The CDR3 sequence: CASSPYSGGGEQFF. The CDR3 DNA sequence: TGTGCCAGCAGTCCCTATAGCGGGGGAGGTGAGCAGTTCTTC.

This chain links TRBV30 with TRBJ1-1, with D maybe TRBD1 (6 bases). Trimming stripped 4 bases from V and 4 bases from J, with 19 bases between. The germline gives CDR1 GTSNPN, CDR2 SVGIG (reference sequence). This CDR3 spans 15 amino acids. The CDR3: CAWTRDWGARTEAFF. DNA for the CDR3: TGTGCCTGGACCAGGGATTGGGGGGCGCGCACTGAAGCTTTCTTT. The entire variable domain, with the rest obtained from reference TRBV30 and TRBJ1-1, is as follows: SQTIHQWPATLVQPVGSPLSLECTVEGTSNPNLYWYRQAAGRGLQLLFYSVGIGQISSEVPQNLSASRPQDRQFILSSKKLLLSDSGFYLCAWTRDWGARTEAFFGQGTRLTVV.

J is TRBJ2-2 and V is TRBV19; D might be TRBD2 (5 bases). Trimming stripped 3 bases from V and 6 bases from J, with 20 bases between. Germline values: CDR1 LNHDA, CDR2 SQIVND (reference sequence). This CDR3 region has 17 residues. In nucleotides, the CDR3 is TGTGCCAGTAGTATGCCCTTAACCTCGGGAAGTCCCGGGGAGCTGTTTTTT. This sequence encodes CASSMPLTSGSPGELFF.

The V call is TRBV5-6, the J call TRBJ2-1, with TRBD1 matching over 9 bases. The CDR3 sequence is 15 residues long. The J segment lost 4 bases and the V segment lost 4 bases, leaving 6 bases of the junction unmatched. CDR1 and CDR2 from the germline V gene are SGHDT and YYEEEE. DNA of the CDR3: TGTGCCAGCAGCGACGCCGGGACAGGGTACAATGAGCAGTTCTTC. Translation: CASSDAGTGYNEQFF.

V usage is TRBV4-2 and J usage is TRBJ1-1; D is possibly TRBD1 (6 bases). CDR3 length equals 16 residues. Germline V gives CDR1 LGHNA, CDR2 YNFKEQ. Trimming took off 0 bases at V and 1 base at J, with 12 bases between the two ends. CDR3 DNA: TGTGCCAGCAGCCAAGAACCCTACAGGGCGAACACTGAAGCTTTCTTT. Its protein is CASSQEPYRANTEAFF.

The V gene is TRBV7-3, the J gene TRBJ1-3; D gene uncertain. The germline CDR1 and CDR2 sequences are SGHTA and FQGTGA. V lost 5 bases, J lost 3 bases, and 5 bases lay in between. The CDR3 has 12 residues. CDR3 in DNA: TGTGCCAGCAGCCGGGGTGGAAACACCATATATTTT. Translation: CASSRGGNTIYF.

This chain connects TRBV13 to TRBJ2-1; 13 bases fit TRBD2. From germline, CDR1 is PRHDT and CDR2 FYEKMQ (reference sequence). Trimming cost V 0 bases and J 7 bases; bases outside gene matches: 6. The CDR3 contains 17 residues. CDR3 nucleotide sequence: TGTGCCAGCAGCTTAGGCCGACTAGCGGGGGGCCCAAATGAGCAGTTCTTC. Translation: CASSLGRLAGGPNEQFF.

The chain combines TRBV25-1 with TRBJ1-1; D uncertain. V was pared by 2 bases and J by 3 bases, with 4 bases between. Germline CDR1 and CDR2: MGHDK and SYGVNS. This CDR3 has 12 amino acids. CDR3 loop: CASSEDHTEAFF. The DNA for the CDR3 is TGTGCCAGCAGTGAAGATCACACTGAAGCTTTCTTT.